Listed below are T cell receptor beta chains from one sample, sequenced in a study of patients and donors after allogeneic stem cell transplantation. Each CDR3 protein is one row after TCRdb ran MiXCR on the RT-PCR reads. The sample shows more than 850,000 distinct CDR3 sequences, about a sixth of them seen only once. Sequences were obtained from blood, either unsorted or a sorted T cell fraction (not recorded which). These receptors were collected from a human donor who was either an allogeneic HSCT recipient or a stem cell or donor lymphocyte infusion donor (not recorded which). It is not recorded whose cells these are; they may come from a transplant donor. Each CDR3 is given with its conserved first and last residue. D genes are given only for firm matches. Expanded clones are given a class, and other clones once, few, many or no size at all.

clone_size j_call d_call v_call cdr3_nt cdr3_aa
few TRBJ2-2 NA TRBV7-9 TGTGCCAGCAGCCTCGACAGTTACGCCGGGGAGCTGTTTTTT CASSLDSYAGELFF
NA TRBJ1-3 TRBD1 TRBV3-1 TGTGCCAGCAGCCTGGGACAGGGCACGGACACCATATATTTT CASSLGQGTDTIYF
few TRBJ2-7 NA TRBV18 TGTGCCAGCTCACCTTGGAGGGTGGATGACAGAATTTACGAGCAGTACTTC CASSPWRVDDRIYEQYF
few TRBJ2-1 NA TRBV7-3 TGTGCCAGCAGCTTGTCGGACAGCTTTTACAATGAGCAGTTCTTC CASSLSDSFYNEQFF
few TRBJ2-3 NA TRBV20-1 TGCAGTGCTAGAGTTATGTTAAAAACAGATACGCAGTATTTT CSARVMLKTDTQYF
few TRBJ1-2 NA TRBV25-1 TGTGCCAGCAGGACAGACCATTCTAACTATGGCTACACCTTC CASRTDHSNYGYTF
few TRBJ2-5 TRBD2 TRBV6-2/TRBV6-3 TGTGCCAGCGCTCACGGCGGGGGGGCCCAAGAGACCCAGTACTTC CASAHGGGAQETQYF
many TRBJ2-1 TRBD2 TRBV5-1 TGCGCCAGCAGCCGGACTAGCGGGAGTTCCTACAATGAGCAGTTCTTC CASSRTSGSSYNEQFF
few TRBJ1-2 NA TRBV30 TGTGCCCAAAAATCCGCAGGGACCGGCTACACCTTC CAQKSAGTGYTF
few TRBJ2-7 TRBD2 TRBV5-1 TGCGCCAGCAGCTTAGGGCTGGCGGGAGTAGACGAGCAGTACTTC CASSLGLAGVDEQYF
NA TRBJ1-2 NA TRBV27 TGTGCCAGCAGTTTATCGGGGGGCGGGGTCGTCTATGGCTACACCTTC CASSLSGGGVVYGYTF
few TRBJ1-2 TRBD1 TRBV5-1 TGCGCCAGCAGCCTAGACAGGGTCGCGGATGGCTACACCTTC CASSLDRVADGYTF
NA TRBJ2-1 TRBD1 TRBV5-1 TGCGCCAGCAGCTCGCGACAGGGGCCTAGTGGGGTCAATGAGCAGTTCTTC CASSSRQGPSGVNEQFF
NA TRBJ2-7 TRBD1 TRBV28 TGTGCCAGCAGTTTCCCACAGGGGTTCAGTAGGTCCTACGAGCAGTACTTC CASSFPQGFSRSYEQYF
NA TRBJ2-1 NA TRBV4-2 TGTGCCAGCAGAGTTTGGGGGGACAATGAGCAGTTCTTC CASRVWGDNEQFF